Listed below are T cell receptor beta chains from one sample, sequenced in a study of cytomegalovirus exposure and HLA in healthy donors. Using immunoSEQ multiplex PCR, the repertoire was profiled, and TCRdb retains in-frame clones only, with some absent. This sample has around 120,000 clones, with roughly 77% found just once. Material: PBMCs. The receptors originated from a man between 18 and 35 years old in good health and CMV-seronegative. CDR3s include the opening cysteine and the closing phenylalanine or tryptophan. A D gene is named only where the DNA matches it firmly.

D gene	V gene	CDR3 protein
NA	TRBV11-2	CASSAGPAEAFF
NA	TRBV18	CASSPGRGGTEAFF
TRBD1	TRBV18	CASSPGTGESQPQHF
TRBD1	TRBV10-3	CAIGTGNQPQHF
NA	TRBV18	CASSEYKAGSSYNEQFF
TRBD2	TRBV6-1	CASRSSGGHNEQFF
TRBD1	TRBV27	CASSIHRDRGGYTF
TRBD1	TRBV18	CASSQLDRGATEAFF
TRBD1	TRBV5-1	CASSLGQGYMNTEAFF
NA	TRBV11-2	CASSFFGSGSNEQYF
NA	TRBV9	CASSESGAGETQYF
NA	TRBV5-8	CASSLGGTLNTEAFF